One and the same sample provided the 9 T cell receptor beta chains below, sequenced in a study of cytomegalovirus exposure and HLA in healthy donors. The PCR used 60 Vbeta and 13 Jbeta primers. Repertoires were generated with immunoSEQ multiplex PCR, while TCRdb's copy carries only in-frame clones and drops some. Seen here are about 98,000 clones, about three quarters observed once, and the top ten hold approximately 15%. Sequencing used PBMCs. The receptors stem from a man aged 60 to 69 in good health and CMV-seropositive.

J is TRBJ1-6 and V is TRBV7-2; no clear D gene. The germline CDR1 and CDR2 sequences are SGHTA and FQGNSA. The V and J ends lost 5 bases and 6 bases respectively, with 11 bases between them. The CDR3 totals 14 residues. The CDR3 region has the DNA TGTGCCAGCAGCCTCAAACCCGGTAATTCACCCCTCCACTTT. It encodes CASSLKPGNSPLHF.

Remarks on this clone: Germline is not matched at one junction end, which may reflect a read error. V usage is TRBV7-7 and J usage is TRBJ2-3; TRBD2 is a possible D gene (7 bases). The CDR3 extends over 15 amino acids. Per the germline V gene, CDR1 is SSHAT and CDR2 is FNYEAQ (reference sequence). CDR3 DNA: TGTGCTAGCAGCTTAGGGGGGGGCCGGGGAGATACGCAGTATTTT. Its translation is CASSLGGGRGDTQYF.

This clone showed up just once. This chain uses TRBV7-9 with TRBJ2-2; a possible D gene is TRBD1 (6 bases). CDR1 is SEHNR, CDR2 FQNEAQ, per germline (reference sequence). CDR3 length equals 15 residues. V was clipped by 1 base and J by 4 bases, with 10 bases between them. The CDR3 is CASSLVRRGTGELFF. CDR3 coding DNA: TGTGCCAGCAGCTTAGTGCGCAGGGGCACCGGGGAGCTGTTTTTT.

The chain joins TRBV27 to TRBJ2-2; 8 bases align to TRBD1. The CDR3 is 17 residues long. The germline V gene has CDR1 MNHEY and CDR2 SMNVEV (reference sequence). The trim removed 4 bases at V and 8 bases at J, leaving 15 bases unmatched. The CDR3 region has the DNA TGTGCCAGCAGTTCGATTGGGTTCTCAGGGGGCGGAGGGGAGCTGTTTTTT. It translates to CASSSIGFSGGGGELFF.

The rearrangement joins TRBV21-1 to TRBJ2-7; the table's TRBD2 call for D was not verified on the DNA. TRBV21-1 is a pseudogene segment. This CDR3 comprises 20 residues. This chain's CDR3 is CASSKGGDTHLAGLLYEQYF. CDR3 nucleotide sequence: TGTGCCAGCAGCAAAGGTGGGGACACACACTTAGCGGGGCTCCTCTACGAGCAGTACTTC.

The chain carries TRBV29-1 and TRBJ2-6, with D tentatively TRBD2 (6 bases). Germline-derived CDR1 and CDR2 are SQVTM and ANQGSEA. This CDR3 spans 15 amino acids. Trimming left V 4 bases short and J 0 bases short, with 10 bases between. The CDR3 sequence: CSVGLGGSGANVLTF. The CDR3 region has the DNA TGCAGCGTTGGACTGGGGGGCTCTGGGGCCAACGTCCTGACTTTC. Variable domain in full (rest from reference TRBV29-1 and TRBJ2-6): SAVISQKPSRDICQRGTSLTIQCQVDSQVTMMFWYRQQPGQSLTLIATANQGSEATYESGFVIDKFPISRPNLTFSTLTVSNMSPEDSSIYLCSVGLGGSGANVLTFGAGSRLTVL.

The rearrangement joins TRBV10-2 to TRBJ2-5; TRBD1 matches 8 bases. This CDR3 contains 13 residues. Per germline, CDR1 WSHSY and CDR2 SAAADI. The trim removed 7 bases at V and 4 bases at J, leaving 5 bases unmatched. CDR3 region: CASKRGQGETQYF. CDR3 coding DNA: TGCGCCAGCAAAAGAGGACAGGGAGAGACCCAGTACTTC.

The chain is built from TRBV4-1 and TRBJ2-2; 7 bases fit TRBD1. V shed 4 bases and J 1 base; nucleotides not matched to a gene: 9. Germline CDR1 and CDR2: MGHRA and YSYEKL. The CDR3 is 17 amino acids. In nucleotides, the CDR3 is TGCGCCAGCAGCCTAAAATTACAGGGGCAGAACACCGGGGAGCTGTTTTTT. It encodes CASSLKLQGQNTGELFF.

This clone was recorded once. The V call is TRBV5-1, the J call TRBJ1-4; 9 nucleotides line up with TRBD1. The CDR3 is 16 residues long. Germline trimming cut 4 bases from V and 3 bases from J; bases unmatched to any gene: 7. CDR1 and CDR2 from the germline V gene are SGHRS and YFSETQ. As DNA, the CDR3 is TGCGCCAGCAGCCCGAACCGACAGGGGGCTAATGAAAAACTGTTTTTT. The encoded protein is CASSPNRQGANEKLFF.